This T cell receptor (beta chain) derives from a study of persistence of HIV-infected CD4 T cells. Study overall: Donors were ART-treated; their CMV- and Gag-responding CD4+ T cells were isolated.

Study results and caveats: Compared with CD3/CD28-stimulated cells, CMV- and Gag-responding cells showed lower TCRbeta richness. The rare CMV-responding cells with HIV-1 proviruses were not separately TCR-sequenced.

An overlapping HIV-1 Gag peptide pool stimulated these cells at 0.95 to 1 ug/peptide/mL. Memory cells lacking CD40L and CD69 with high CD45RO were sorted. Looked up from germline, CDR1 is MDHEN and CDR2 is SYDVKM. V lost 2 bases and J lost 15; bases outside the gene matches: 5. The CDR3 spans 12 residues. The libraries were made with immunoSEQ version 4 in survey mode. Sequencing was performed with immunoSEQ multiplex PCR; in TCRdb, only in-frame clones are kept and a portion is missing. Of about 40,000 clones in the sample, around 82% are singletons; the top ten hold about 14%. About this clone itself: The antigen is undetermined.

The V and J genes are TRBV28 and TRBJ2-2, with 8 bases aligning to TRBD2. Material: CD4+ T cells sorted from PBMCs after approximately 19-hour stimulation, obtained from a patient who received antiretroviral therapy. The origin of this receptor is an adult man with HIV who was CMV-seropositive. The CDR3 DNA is TGTGCCAGCAGTTTAATGGGGACTAGGATGTTTTTT. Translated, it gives CASSLMGTRMFF.